Listed below are T cell receptor beta chains from one sample, sequenced in a study of blood T cell repertoires in COVID-19. This table comes from immunoSEQ multiplex PCR, and its TCRdb copy is limited to in-frame clones, with some not included. In the table there are more than 300,000 clones, about 92% of which are singletons. Sequenced material: PBMCs or T cells enriched from blood (not recorded which). The receptor source for this set is a woman aged 30 to 39 who had recovered from COVID-19. Both conserved end residues are part of each CDR3. D genes are given only for firm matches. A row's size may be missing; if present it is once, few, many or a size class.

D	V	size	J	CDR3	DNA
TRBD1	TRBV6-2/TRBV6-3	.	TRBJ1-2	CASSYRQGDGYTF	TGTGCCAGCAGTTACAGGCAGGGGGATGGCTACACCTTC
TRBD1	TRBV19	.	TRBJ1-6	CASSPGTGRSPLHF	TGTGCCAGTAGTCCCGGGACAGGGAGGTCACCCCTCCACTTT
.	TRBV28	.	TRBJ1-3	CASTSGAGGTIYF	TGTGCCAGCACCTCGGGAGCCGGGGGCACCATATATTTT
TRBD1	TRBV7-3	.	TRBJ2-7	CASSSRQGADEQYF	TGTGCCAGCAGCTCCCGACAGGGGGCGGACGAGCAGTACTTC
.	TRBV2	.	TRBJ2-1	CASSVETGANEQFF	TGTGCCAGCAGTGTAGAGACAGGAGCGAATGAGCAGTTCTTC
.	TRBV21-1	.	TRBJ1-3	CATSRGNTIYF	TGTGCCACCTCCCGGGGAAACACCATATATTTT
TRBD1	TRBV9	.	TRBJ1-1	CASSQGHTGAEAFF	TGTGCCAGCAGCCAAGGCCATACAGGGGCTGAAGCTTTCTTT
.	TRBV13	.	TRBJ2-7	CASSPAYSSYEQYF	TGTGCCAGCAGCCCCGCCTATAGCTCCTACGAGCAGTACTTC
TRBD1	TRBV29-1	once	TRBJ2-1	CSARDSEYNEQFF	TGCAGCGCCCGGGACAGTGAATACAATGAGCAGTTCTTC
.	TRBV2	.	TRBJ1-2	CASSGFQAGGYGYTF	TGTGCCAGCAGTGGGTTCCAAGCGGGGGGATATGGCTACACCTTC
TRBD1	TRBV4-1	.	TRBJ1-1	CASTRPRDRGETEAFF	TGCGCCAGCACCCGTCCTCGCGACAGGGGTGAAACTGAAGCTTTCTTT
TRBD2	TRBV3-1/TRBV3-2	.	TRBJ2-7	CASSQDSKGLAGGHYEQYF	TGTGCCAGCAGCCAAGATTCAAAGGGACTAGCGGGAGGGCACTACGAGCAGTACTTC
.	TRBV9	.	TRBJ2-1	CASSVDFYNEQFF	TGTGCCAGCAGCGTAGACTTTTACAATGAGCAGTTCTTC
TRBD2	TRBV3-1/TRBV3-2	.	TRBJ2-1	CASSHPLAGGSSSYNEQFF	TGTGCCAGCAGCCATCCACTAGCGGGGGGCTCTAGCTCCTACAATGAGCAGTTCTTC
.	TRBV4-1	.	TRBJ1-2	CASSLSYSGVGSYGYTF	TGCGCCAGCAGCCTCTCCTACAGCGGGGTGGGGAGCTATGGCTACACCTTC
TRBD2	TRBV6-5	.	TRBJ2-5	CASSPGLAGETQYF	TGTGCCAGCAGTCCCGGACTAGCGGGAGAGACCCAGTACTTC
.	TRBV6-5	.	TRBJ1-2	CASSYYQGWGYTF	TGTGCCAGCAGTTACTATCAGGGTTGGGGCTACACCTTC
TRBD1	TRBV3-1/TRBV3-2	.	TRBJ2-2	CASSYRGHSTGELFF	TGTGCCAGCAGTTACAGGGGGCATAGCACCGGGGAGCTGTTTTTT
TRBD2	TRBV6-5	.	TRBJ2-2	CASTRTGGSHGELFF	TGTGCCAGCACCCGAACGGGAGGTTCCCACGGGGAGCTGTTTTTT
TRBD1	TRBV9	.	TRBJ1-6	CASSADAWQGANPYNSPLHF	TGTGCCAGCAGCGCAGATGCGTGGCAGGGGGCTAACCCCTATAATTCACCCCTCCACTTT
TRBD1	TRBV4-3	.	TRBJ2-5	CASSRLLTGVETQYF	TGCGCCAGCAGCCGACTACTAACAGGGGTGGAGACCCAGTACTTC
TRBD1	TRBV29-1	.	TRBJ1-5	CSVAGTEPNQPQHF	TGCAGCGTGGCAGGGACAGAACCTAATCAGCCCCAGCATTTT
TRBD1	TRBV7-2	once	TRBJ2-7	CASSLGQGASEQYF	TGTGCCAGCAGCTTGGGACAGGGGGCATCTGAGCAGTACTTC
.	TRBV12-3/TRBV12-4	.	TRBJ2-1	CASSLTVYNEQFF	TGTGCCAGCAGTTTGACAGTCTACAATGAGCAGTTCTTC
TRBD2	TRBV25-1	.	TRBJ2-3	CASPEGYLAGYTDTQYF	TGTGCCAGCCCCGAGGGATATCTAGCGGGTTACACAGATACGCAGTATTTT
.	TRBV28	.	TRBJ1-6	CASRSGLGNSPLHF	TGTGCCAGCAGGTCAGGGTTGGGCAATTCACCCCTCCACTTT
TRBD2	TRBV28	.	TRBJ2-1	CASSFHGLADTSYNEQFF	TGTGCCAGCAGTTTTCACGGACTAGCGGACACCTCCTACAATGAGCAGTTCTTC
.	TRBV19	.	TRBJ1-1	CASTGAGDTEAFF	TGTGCCAGTACAGGGGCGGGGGACACTGAAGCTTTCTTT
.	TRBV28	.	TRBJ1-4	CASSWRVQATNEKLFF	TGTGCCAGCAGTTGGAGGGTGCAAGCGACTAATGAAAAACTGTTTTTT
.	TRBV7-8	.	TRBJ1-1	CASSLHPGWSGTEAFF	TGTGCCAGCAGCCTACATCCCGGTTGGAGTGGCACTGAAGCTTTCTTT
.	TRBV7-9	.	TRBJ1-2	CAGSVGGDGYTF	TGTGCCGGATCAGTCGGGGGGGATGGCTACACCTTC
.	TRBV28	.	TRBJ1-2	CASSRPTGPGGGYTF	TGTGCCAGCAGCCGGCCCACAGGGCCCGGCGGCGGCTACACCTTC
TRBD2	TRBV28	.	TRBJ2-7	CASSLSLAGGYEQYF	TGTGCCAGCAGTTTATCCCTAGCGGGGGGCTACGAGCAGTACTTC
.	TRBV28	.	TRBJ2-5	CASSPPYRLETQYF	TGTGCCAGCAGTCCCCCGTACAGGTTAGAGACCCAGTACTTC
TRBD1	TRBV19	medium-sized	TRBJ1-5	CASSLSQGVNQPQHF	TGTGCCAGTAGTCTGAGCCAGGGGGTAAATCAGCCCCAGCATTTT
.	TRBV9	.	TRBJ2-3	CASSVTGDTDTQYF	TGTGCCAGCAGCGTAACAGGAGACACAGATACGCAGTATTTT
.	TRBV12-3/TRBV12-4	.	TRBJ2-3	CASSFSADTQYF	TGTGCCAGCAGCTTTAGCGCAGATACGCAGTATTTT
.	TRBV10-2	few	TRBJ1-5	CASSTTGSYSNQPQHF	TGCGCCAGCAGTACGACAGGATCCTATAGCAATCAGCCCCAGCATTTT
TRBD2	TRBV6-4	.	TRBJ2-1	CASSEGTSGNEQFF	TGTGCCAGCAGTGAAGGGACTAGCGGCAATGAGCAGTTCTTC
.	TRBV10-3	.	TRBJ2-1	CAISGRGSYNEQFF	TGTGCCATCAGTGGACGGGGGTCATACAATGAGCAGTTCTTC
.	TRBV28	.	TRBJ1-6	CAISENYNSPLHF	TGTGCCATCAGCGAGAACTATAATTCACCCCTCCACTTT
.	TRBV6-2/TRBV6-3	few	TRBJ1-5	CASSYSGGAWPQHF	TGTGCCAGCAGTTACTCGGGGGGTGCCTGGCCCCAGCATTTT
.	TRBV18	.	TRBJ1-2	CASSPTGEGNYGYTF	TGTGCCAGCTCACCAACTGGAGAGGGCAACTATGGCTACACCTTC
TRBD2	TRBV2	once	TRBJ2-1	CALRAGRGSYNEQFF	TGTGCCCTCAGAGCGGGGAGGGGCTCCTACAATGAGCAGTTCTTC
TRBD1	TRBV28	.	TRBJ1-3	CASRDRAGNTIYF	TGTGCCAGCAGGGACAGGGCTGGAAACACCATATATTTT
.	TRBV28	few	TRBJ2-1	CASSFPLGENNEQFF	TGTGCCAGCAGTTTTCCCCTAGGGGAAAACAATGAGCAGTTCTTC
.	TRBV6-2/TRBV6-3	.	TRBJ2-1	CASSYASDRGSYNEQFF	TGTGCCAGCAGTTACGCCTCCGATCGGGGATCCTACAATGAGCAGTTCTTC